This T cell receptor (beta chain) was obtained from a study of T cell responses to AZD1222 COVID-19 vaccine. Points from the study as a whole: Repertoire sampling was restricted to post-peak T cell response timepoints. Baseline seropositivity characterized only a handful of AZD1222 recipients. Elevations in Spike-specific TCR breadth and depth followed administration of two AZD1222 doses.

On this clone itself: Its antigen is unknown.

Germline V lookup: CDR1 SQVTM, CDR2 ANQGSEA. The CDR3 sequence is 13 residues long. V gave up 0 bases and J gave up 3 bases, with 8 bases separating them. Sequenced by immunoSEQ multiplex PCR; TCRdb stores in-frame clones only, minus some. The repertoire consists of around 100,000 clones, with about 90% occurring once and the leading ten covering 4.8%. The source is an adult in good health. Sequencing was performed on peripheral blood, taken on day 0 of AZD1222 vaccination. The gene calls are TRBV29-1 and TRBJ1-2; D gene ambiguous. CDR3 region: CSVEERGDYGYTF. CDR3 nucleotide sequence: TGCAGCGTTGAAGAGCGAGGAGACTATGGCTACACCTTC.